The 27 T cell receptor beta chains reported below all come from one sample, sequenced in a study of blood T cell repertoires in COVID-19. Here immunoSEQ multiplex PCR was the method, and the copy in TCRdb shows in-frame clones only, minus some. The table records under 200,000 clones, roughly 91% of them present only once. The sequencing sample was made of peripheral blood. These receptors were taken from a young man with COVID-19, enrolled during active disease.

The CDR3 here is CASSLGGMDLGQFF. CDR3 nucleotides: TGCGCCAGCAGCTTGGGCGGGATGGATTTAGGGCAGTTCTTC. The J gene is TRBJ2-1, the V gene TRBV5-1; D is perhaps TRBD2 (6 bases). The V and J ends lost 0 bases and 12 bases respectively, with 16 bases between them. The CDR3 runs to 14 residues. Germline CDR1 reads SGHRS; CDR2 reads YFSETQ. Complete variable domain (other parts from reference TRBV5-1 and TRBJ2-1): KAGVTQTPRYLIKTRGQQVTLSCSPISGHRSVSWYQQTPGQGLQFLFEYFSETQRNKGNFPGRFSGRQFSNSRSEMNVSTLELGDSALYLCASSLGGMDLGQFFGPGTRLTVL.

The gene calls are TRBV15 and TRBJ1-5; D is possibly TRBD1 (5 bases). This CDR3 is built from 15 residues. V gave up 3 bases and J gave up 2 bases, with 11 bases separating them. CDR1 LNHNV and CDR2 YYDKDF come from the germline V gene (reference sequence). CDR3 in DNA: TGTGCCACCAGCAGGGACATTGGTCGCAATCAGCCCCAGCATTTT. It encodes CATSRDIGRNQPQHF. The full variable domain, its missing parts supplied by reference TRBV15 and TRBJ1-5, is DAMVIQNPRYQVTQFGKPVTLSCSQTLNHNVMYWYQQKSSQAPKLLFHYYDKDFNNEADTPDNFQSRRPNTSFCFLDIRSPGLGDTAMYLCATSRDIGRNQPQHFGDGTRLSIL.

The rearrangement links TRBV28 to TRBJ2-7; TRBD2 matches 9 bases. Germline CDR1 reads MDHEN; CDR2 reads SYDVKM. Losses at the gene ends were 3 bases for V and 7 bases for J; bases not matched to a gene: 7. The length of the CDR3 is 14 residues. CDR3 sequence reads: CASSLLAGVREQYF. The CDR3 bases are TGTGCCAGCAGTTTGTTAGCGGGAGTACGAGAGCAGTACTTC.

V usage is TRBV7-8 and J usage is TRBJ1-6; 9 bases match TRBD1. CDR3 size: 16 residues. The germline gives CDR1 SGHVS, CDR2 FQNEAQ. V was clipped by 4 bases and J by 5 bases; unmatched bases: 6. CDR3 sequence: CASSSTGGIHNSPLHF. The CDR3 DNA reads as TGTGCCAGCAGCTCCACAGGGGGCATACATAATTCACCCCTCCACTTT.

The rearrangement links TRBV30 to TRBJ1-1; D may be TRBD1 (5 bases). This CDR3 region has 14 residues. Trimming removed 3 bases at V and 2 bases at J, with 13 bases between. Germline CDR1 GTSNPN, CDR2 SVGIG (reference sequence). Here the CDR3 reads CAWSVVGGNTEAFF. The CDR3 DNA is TGTGCCTGGAGCGTTGTGGGGGGTAACACTGAAGCTTTCTTT.

The gene calls are TRBV11-2 and TRBJ2-1; D is possibly TRBD2 (6 bases). The CDR3 is made up of 15 amino acids. Germline lookup yields CDR1 SGHAT and CDR2 FQNNGV. Trimming removed 4 bases from V and 9 bases from J, with 19 bases in between. CDR3 amino acids: CASSSDGGPEGEQFF. DNA for the CDR3: TGTGCCAGCAGCTCCGATGGAGGGCCGGAGGGTGAGCAGTTCTTC.

The V and J genes are TRBV2 and TRBJ2-7; 11 nucleotides line up with TRBD1. The CDR3 has 16 amino acids. J was trimmed by 5 bases and V by 5 bases; bases with no gene match: 11. CDR1 is SNHLY, CDR2 FYNNEI, per germline. The DNA for the CDR3 is TGTGCCAGCAGTCCAAGGACAGGGGGCTCCTTGGACGAGCAGTACTTC. Translated, it gives CASSPRTGGSLDEQYF.

The chain is built from TRBV7-6 and TRBJ2-1, with 7 bases fitting TRBD2. This CDR3 has 15 amino acids. Germline-derived CDR1 and CDR2 are SGHVS and FNYEAQ. The V segment lost 2 bases and the J segment 4 bases; nucleotides outside the gene matches: 5. The chain's CDR3 is CASSLWGAGYNEQFF. CDR3 sequence (DNA): TGTGCCAGCAGCTTATGGGGAGCGGGGTACAATGAGCAGTTCTTC.

V and J are TRBV19 and TRBJ2-7; TRBD1 matches 7 bases. Looked up from germline, CDR1 is LNHDA and CDR2 is SQIVND (reference sequence). After removal of 1 base from V and 2 bases from J, the junction contained 2 bases not matched to a gene. The CDR3 consists of 14 residues. The CDR3 DNA reads as TGTGCCAGTAGTATAGGGGGGACAGCCTACGAGCAGTACTTC. Its protein is CASSIGGTAYEQYF. The full variable domain, with the rest looked up from reference TRBV19 and TRBJ2-7, is DGGITQSPKYLFRKEGQNVTLSCEQNLNHDAMYWYRQDPGQGLRLIYYSQIVNDFQKGDIAEGYSVSREKKESFPLTVTSAQKNPTAFYLCASSIGGTAYEQYFGPGTRLTVT.

V gene TRBV4-1 combines with J gene TRBJ2-1; TRBD1 matches 7 bases. The CDR3 runs 16 residues. Germline CDR1 is MGHRA and CDR2 is YSYEKL. With 3 bases clipped from V and 3 bases from J, the junction kept 8 bases outside the gene matches. The chain's CDR3 is CASSHLGTVVYNEQFF. The CDR3 coding sequence is TGCGCCAGCAGCCATCTAGGGACAGTTGTCTACAATGAGCAGTTCTTC.

The chain joins TRBV18 to TRBJ1-1; 8 nucleotides match TRBD1. Trimming at V came to 3 bases and at J to 3 bases, leaving 9 bases not matched to a gene. Germline CDR1 KGHSH, CDR2 LQKENI. The CDR3 runs 16 residues. The CDR3, as DNA: TGTGCCAGCTCACCGACAGGGGCCGGAATTTACACTGAAGCTTTCTTT. Residues: CASSPTGAGIYTEAFF.

The gene calls are TRBV30 and TRBJ1-1, with D possibly matching TRBD1 (5 bases). The CDR3 covers 15 residues. V lost 4 bases, J lost 0 bases, and 15 bases lay in between. The germline V gene has CDR1 GTSNPN and CDR2 SVGIG (reference sequence). The CDR3 bases are TGTGCCTGGAACAGGCTCGGAGTAATGAACACTGAAGCTTTCTTT. This encodes CAWNRLGVMNTEAFF.

V and J are TRBV2 and TRBJ2-5; D might be TRBD2 (7 bases). The CDR3 loop spans 14 amino acids. Per germline, CDR1 SNHLY and CDR2 FYNNEI. Trimming pared 9 bases from V and 2 bases from J, leaving 16 bases between. The CDR3 bases are TGTGCCAGAGAGGGGGGGCACAGACAAGAGACCCAGTACTTC. This gives the protein CAREGGHRQETQYF. The whole variable domain, filled in from reference TRBV2 and TRBJ2-5, reads EPEVTQTPSHQVTQMGQEVILRCVPISNHLYFYWYRQILGQKVEFLVSFYNNEISEKSEIFDDQFSVERPDGSNFTLKIRSTKLEDSAMYFCAREGGHRQETQYFGPGTRLLVL.

The chain carries TRBV4-3 and TRBJ2-2, with unresolved D. CDR1 is LGHNA, CDR2 YSLEER, per germline. Between the trimmed V and J ends, which lost 4 bases and 1 base, there was a span of 10 bases. CDR3 length equals 15 residues. The CDR3 protein is CASSRDPLNTGELFF. The CDR3 bases are TGCGCCAGCAGCCGAGATCCACTGAACACCGGGGAGCTGTTTTTT.

The V call is TRBV5-4, the J call TRBJ2-7, with 8 bases matching TRBD1. J was trimmed by 3 bases and V by 4 bases; bases with no gene match: 6. Germline V gives CDR1 SGHNT, CDR2 YYREEE (reference sequence). The CDR3 runs 14 residues. CDR3 protein: CASSGPGTGYEQYF. The CDR3, as DNA: TGTGCCAGCAGCGGACCCGGGACAGGCTACGAGCAGTACTTC.

The rearrangement links TRBV7-8 to TRBJ2-7; D is ambiguous. V lost 5 bases, J lost 0 bases, and 5 bases lay in between. The CDR3 consists of 12 residues. CDR1 and CDR2 from the germline V gene are SGHVS and FQNEAQ. CDR3: CASSLSSYEQYF. CDR3 nucleotides: TGTGCCAGCAGCCTGAGCTCCTACGAGCAGTACTTC.

This clone has more than one count but fewer than ten. The chain joins TRBV19 to TRBJ1-6, with TRBD1 matching over 11 bases. Germline loops: CDR1 LNHDA, CDR2 SQIVND (reference sequence). The CDR3 extends over 14 amino acids. J lost 10 bases, V lost 7 bases, and 6 bases had no gene match. For the CDR3, the DNA is TGTGCCAGTAAACGACGGACAGGGGGCTCACCCCTCCACTTT. Translated: CASKRRTGGSPLHF.

The genes are TRBV29-1 and TRBJ2-7; 9 bases line up with TRBD1. The J segment lost 6 bases and the V segment lost 6 bases, leaving 12 bases of the junction unmatched. Germline V gene sequence: CDR1 SQVTM, CDR2 ANQGSEA. The CDR3 length is 14 residues. CDR3 DNA: TGCAGCGTAAAACCGGGACAGGGAGCGTTCGAGCAGTACTTC. Encoded protein: CSVKPGQGAFEQYF.

J is TRBJ2-1 and V is TRBV27; 9 bases are a match to TRBD2. The trim removed 10 bases at V and 0 bases at J, leaving 7 bases unmatched. Per the germline V gene, CDR1 is MNHEY and CDR2 is SMNVEV (reference sequence). The CDR3 runs 15 residues. The CDR3 DNA reads as TGTGCCACCCTTAGCGGGGGCAGCTCCTACAATGAGCAGTTCTTC. Translation: CATLSGGSSYNEQFF.

V is TRBV2 and J is TRBJ1-5, with TRBD1 matching 7 bases. The CDR3 has 15 residues. The ends lost 6 bases at V and 2 bases at J; junction bases unmatched: 7. CDR1 is SNHLY, CDR2 FYNNEI, per germline. The CDR3 reads CASRATGYGNQPQHF. The CDR3 bases are TGTGCCAGCAGGGCGACAGGGTATGGCAATCAGCCCCAGCATTTT.

This clone occurred a few times. The chain joins TRBV29-1 to TRBJ2-1, with no clear D. V was clipped by 7 bases and J by 5 bases, with 18 bases between them. Looked up from germline, CDR1 is SQVTM and CDR2 is ANQGSEA. The CDR3 sequence is 14 residues long. The CDR3 DNA is TGCAGCGCTCTGGTAGCCGGTGTCCACAATGAGCAGTTCTTC. This translates into CSALVAGVHNEQFF.

The chain has TRBV7-8 and TRBJ1-3; a possible D gene is TRBD1 (5 bases). V lost 0 bases, J lost 7 bases, and 10 bases lay in between. The germline gives CDR1 SGHVS, CDR2 FQNEAQ. The CDR3 is 14 residues long. The CDR3 loop reads CASSLAGRANTIYF. The CDR3 region has the DNA TGTGCCAGCAGCTTAGCTGGCAGGGCCAACACCATATATTTT.

V and J are TRBV4-3 and TRBJ2-2; 7 bases are a match to TRBD1. The V segment lost 4 bases and the J segment 0 bases; nucleotides outside the gene matches: 2. This CDR3 is built from 15 residues. Germline V CDR1 and CDR2: LGHNA, YSLEER. The CDR3 protein is CASSPGGPNTGELFF. In nucleotides, the CDR3 is TGCGCCAGCAGCCCAGGGGGACCGAACACCGGGGAGCTGTTTTTT.

The chain links TRBV4-3 to TRBJ2-2; 15 positions agree with TRBD2. Germline V CDR1 and CDR2: LGHNA, YSLEER. This CDR3 spans 19 amino acids. The trim removed 2 bases at V and 4 bases at J, leaving 8 bases unmatched. CDR3 region: CASSQPGTSGRWATGELFF. The CDR3 DNA follows: TGCGCCAGCAGCCAACCCGGGACTAGCGGGAGGTGGGCCACCGGGGAGCTGTTTTTT.

This clone has a single count. A read error may account for a junction end that differs from germline. This chain uses TRBV6-6 with TRBJ1-4, with D possibly being TRBD1 (6 bases). The CDR3 totals 13 residues. Germline V gene lookup returns CDR1 MNHNY and CDR2 SVGAGI (reference sequence). The CDR3 DNA is TGTGCCACCGCAGGGGTTCGAAATGAAAAACTGCTTTTT. This codes for CATAGVRNEKLLF.

The rearrangement links TRBV29-1 to TRBJ2-1, with 10 bases fitting TRBD2. V was pared by 4 bases and J by 8 bases, with 2 bases of the junction left unmatched. CDR1 is SQVTM, CDR2 ANQGSEA, per germline. The CDR3 sequence is 12 residues long. CDR3 loop: CSVGTSGDEQFF. The CDR3 nucleotides are TGCAGCGTTGGGACTAGCGGCGATGAGCAGTTCTTC.

The chain uses TRBV6-5 and TRBJ2-1, with D maybe TRBD2 (6 bases). The length of the CDR3 is 12 residues. V dropped 6 bases and J dropped 8 bases, with 11 bases sitting between them. Germline assignment: CDR1 MNHEY and CDR2 SVGAGI. CDR3 DNA sequence: TGTGCCAGCAGCCGAGGGACTCATGAGCAGTTCTTC. It specifies CASSRGTHEQFF.